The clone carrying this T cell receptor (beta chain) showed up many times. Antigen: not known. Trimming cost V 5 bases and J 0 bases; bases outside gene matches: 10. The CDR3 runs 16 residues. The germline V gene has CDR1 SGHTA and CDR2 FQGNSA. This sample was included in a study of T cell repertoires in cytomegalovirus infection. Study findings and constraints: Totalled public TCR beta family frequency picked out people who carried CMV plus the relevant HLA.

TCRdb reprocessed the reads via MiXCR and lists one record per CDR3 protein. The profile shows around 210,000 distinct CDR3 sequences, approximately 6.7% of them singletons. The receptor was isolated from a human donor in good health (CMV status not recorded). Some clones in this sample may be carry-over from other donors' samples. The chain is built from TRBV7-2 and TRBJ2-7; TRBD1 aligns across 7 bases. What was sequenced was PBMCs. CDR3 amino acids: CASSLDRARSSYEQYF. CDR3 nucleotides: TGTGCCAGCAGCCTCGACAGGGCACGTTCCTCCTACGAGCAGTACTTC.